This is a list of T cell receptor beta chains from one sample in a study of blood T cell repertoires in COVID-19. The repertoire was sequenced with immunoSEQ multiplex PCR; TCRdb's copy has only in-frame clones and lacks some. Here the sample spans 85,000 to 90,000 clones, more than 85% being singletons. Specimen: peripheral blood. These receptors originate from a human donor with active COVID-19. The donor label of this sample is uncertain. The CDR3 runs from the conserved cysteine through the conserved F or W. The D gene is left open where the match is weak. Clone size appears in some rows only: once, few, many, or a class for an expanded clone.

TRBJ2-1	TRBV2	once	TRBD2	TGTGCCAGCAGTGTCCCGGGGGGGTACAATGAGCAGTTCTTC	CASSVPGGYNEQFF
TRBJ1-2	TRBV28	once	TRBD1	TGTGCCAGCAGTTCCTACCAGGGGGAGCATAACTATGGCTACACCTTC	CASSSYQGEHNYGYTF
TRBJ2-5	TRBV9	.	.	TGTGCCAGCAGCGCATACGGGGGACAAGAGACCCAGTACTTC	CASSAYGGQETQYF
TRBJ1-2	TRBV10-3	.	.	TGTGCCATCAGTTCAGGAGGGGCCTACTATGGCTACACCTTC	CAISSGGAYYGYTF
TRBJ1-2	TRBV29-1	.	.	TGCAGCGTTGATAGTACAGGTGGCTACACCTTC	CSVDSTGGYTF
TRBJ1-1	TRBV28	.	TRBD1	TGTGCCAGCAGATCTAACAGGGGTTACACTGAAGCTTTCTTT	CASRSNRGYTEAFF
TRBJ2-7	TRBV2	once	TRBD2	TGTGCCAGCAGTTCCGGGACTAGCTCCTACGAGCAGTACTTC	CASSSGTSSYEQYF
TRBJ2-7	TRBV6-5	.	.	TGTGCCAGCAGTCCGGGGGACAGCTCCTACGAGCAGTACTTC	CASSPGDSSYEQYF
TRBJ1-1	TRBV6-6	.	TRBD1	TGTGCCAGCTCACGTGAGGGGGCGCGGAACACTGAAGCTTTCTTT	CASSREGARNTEAFF
TRBJ2-7	TRBV5-4	once	.	TGTGCCAGCAGCTTGGGGTTTTTGGGACTCCAAATCGGTGTATCCTACGAGCAGTACTTC	CASSLGFLGLQIGVSYEQYF
TRBJ1-6	TRBV5-4	.	.	TGTGCCAGCAGCCGCTCACGTAGCTCCTATAATTCACCCCTCCACTTT	CASSRSRSSYNSPLHF
TRBJ2-7	TRBV28	.	.	TGTGCCAGCAGTTTACTAAACTACGAGCAGTACTTC	CASSLLNYEQYF
TRBJ2-3	TRBV7-2	.	.	TGTGCCAGCAGCCCAGAGCGGGCCCAAAGCACAGATACGCAGTATTTT	CASSPERAQSTDTQYF
TRBJ2-5	TRBV18	.	.	TGTGCCAGCTCACCCGGACAGAGATTCTACTTC	CASSPGQRFYF
TRBJ1-2	TRBV2	.	TRBD1	TGTGCCAGCAGAACACCGGACAGGTCCGATGGCTACACCTTC	CASRTPDRSDGYTF
TRBJ2-7	TRBV6-5	.	.	TGTGCCAGCAGTCCCTCAGAAACCTACGAGCAGTACTTC	CASSPSETYEQYF
TRBJ2-2	TRBV4-1	.	.	TGCGCCAGCAGCCAAGAGGAGGGAATCGGGGAGCTGTTTTTT	CASSQEEGIGELFF
TRBJ2-1	TRBV15	.	.	TGTGCCACCAGCAGAGATTCCCGTCGGGGGAATGAGCAGTTCTTC	CATSRDSRRGNEQFF
TRBJ2-1	TRBV21-1	.	.	TGTGCCAGCAGCGGGGAGGGTATCTACAATGAGCAGTTCTTC	CASSGEGIYNEQFF
TRBJ1-3	TRBV28	.	.	TGTGCCAGCAGTTTTTTTGTAGAGAACTCTGGAAACACCATATATTTT	CASSFFVENSGNTIYF
TRBJ1-5	TRBV11-3	.	.	TGTGCCAGCATTGTTCCACAGGGAAACCCTCAGCCCCAGCATTTT	CASIVPQGNPQPQHF
TRBJ2-1	TRBV7-9	.	TRBD1	TGTGCCAGCAGCACACCGGGACAGTGGCATGAGCAGTTCTTC	CASSTPGQWHEQFF
TRBJ2-1	TRBV7-2	once	.	TGTGCCAGCAGCCGTCTGACAGACCTCAATGAGCAGTTCTTC	CASSRLTDLNEQFF
TRBJ2-1	TRBV7-2	.	.	TGTGCCAGCAGCTCTGGAGTGTCAAACAATGAGCAGTTCTTC	CASSSGVSNNEQFF
TRBJ2-1	TRBV5-1	.	TRBD1	TGCGCCAGCAGCTTAGGACAGGTTAACTACAATGAGCAGTTCTTC	CASSLGQVNYNEQFF
TRBJ2-3	TRBV9	few	TRBD2	TGTGCCAGCAGCGTTAATACGGGGGGGACGGCAGATACGCAGTATTTT	CASSVNTGGTADTQYF
TRBJ2-7	TRBV15	.	TRBD1	TGTGCCACCAGCGCACCCCAAGACAGGGGATCCTACGAGCAGTACTTC	CATSAPQDRGSYEQYF
TRBJ1-6	TRBV27	.	.	TGTGCCTCACAGGAAACCTATAATTCACCCCTCCACTTT	CASQETYNSPLHF
TRBJ2-1	TRBV7-9	.	TRBD2	TGTGCCAGCAGCTTACTACTAGCGGGGTACAATGAGCAGTTCTTC	CASSLLLAGYNEQFF
TRBJ2-2	TRBV27	.	.	TGTGCCAGCAGTTTAATGCCGGACAGTACGACCGGGGAGCTGTTTTTT	CASSLMPDSTTGELFF
TRBJ2-7	TRBV18	.	.	TGTGCCAGCTCACCAGCGACAGGCCCCTACGAGCAGTACTTC	CASSPATGPYEQYF
TRBJ1-3	TRBV9	.	.	TGTGCCAGCAGCGTAGGGCCCCAGGGAGGTTCCTCAACATCATACTCTGGAAACACCATATATTTT	CASSVGPQGGSSTSYSGNTIYF
TRBJ1-6	TRBV6-1	.	.	TGTGCCAGCAGTGACCTACAGGGTATTTATTCACCCCTCCACTTT	CASSDLQGIYSPLHF
TRBJ2-3	TRBV24-1	.	.	TGTGCCACCAGTGATACGCGAGACACGGGACTCAATCGATATTTT	CATSDTRDTGLNRYF
TRBJ2-3	TRBV7-3	.	TRBD2	TGTGCCAGCAGCCAAACTAGCGGCACAGATACGCAGTATTTT	CASSQTSGTDTQYF
TRBJ2-7	TRBV6-5	.	TRBD1	TGTGCCAGCAGTTATCTCGGGACAGGGAGTTTCTACGAGCAGTACTTC	CASSYLGTGSFYEQYF
TRBJ2-5	TRBV19	.	.	TGTGCCAGTAGTATAAACGGAGCGGGTGGCGAGACCCAGTACTTC	CASSINGAGGETQYF
TRBJ1-4	TRBV5-4	.	.	TGTGCCAGCAGCTCTATCTCGGGTGAAAAACTGTTTTTT	CASSSISGEKLFF
TRBJ1-1	TRBV2	.	TRBD1	TGTGCCAGCACCCCACAGGGGGTAAACACTGAAGCTTTCTTT	CASTPQGVNTEAFF
TRBJ2-3	TRBV5-5	.	TRBD2	TGTGCCAGCAGCTTCCTGACTAGCGGGGGGACAGATACGCAGTATTTT	CASSFLTSGGTDTQYF
TRBJ1-1	TRBV5-1	.	.	TGCGCCAGCAGCTCCTTAATAAACACTGAAGCTTTCTTT	CASSSLINTEAFF
TRBJ2-7	TRBV9	.	.	TGTGCCAGCAGCGTAGTGGACAGCCCGTACGAGCAGTACTTC	CASSVVDSPYEQYF
TRBJ2-7	TRBV10-3	.	TRBD1	TGTGCCATCAGTGAGTTCGACAGGGGGTCGGCCATTTACGAGCAGTACTTC	CAISEFDRGSAIYEQYF
TRBJ2-7	TRBV4-2	.	TRBD2	TGTGCCAGCAGCCAAGATTCTGGGGGACTAGCCTACGAGCAGTACTTC	CASSQDSGGLAYEQYF
TRBJ1-2	TRBV5-1	once	.	TGCGCCAGCAGCGAGCGGGGAAGGGGTGGCTACACCTTC	CASSERGRGGYTF
TRBJ2-1	TRBV24-1	.	TRBD1	TGTGCCACCAGTGACAAAACAGGGGGTTGGGGGTACAATGAGCAGTTCTTC	CATSDKTGGWGYNEQFF
TRBJ2-7	TRBV20-1	.	TRBD2	TGCAGTGCTAGTGAGGCTAGCGGGGGGGTTGGGACCCTGAAGCAGTACTTC	CSASEASGGVGTLKQYF
TRBJ2-7	TRBV7-9	.	.	TGTGCCAGCAGCTTCGAGTACGAGCAGTACTTC	CASSFEYEQYF
TRBJ2-1	TRBV12-5	once	TRBD1	TGTGCTAGTGGTTCCGGGACAGGGAATGAGCAGTTCTTC	CASGSGTGNEQFF